This TCR beta chain was documented in a study of CD8 T cells in ankylosing spondylitis. Study conclusions and caveats: Matched ankylosing spondylitis synovial fluid reportedly showed significant enrichment of disease-linked clones. Ankylosing spondylitis blood seemed to carry a telltale TCR beta motif made of several highly homologous variants.

V was shortened by 6 bases and J by 0 bases, with 8 bases between the two germline ends. This CDR3 is built from 13 residues. Germline V gene lookup returns CDR1 MGHDK and CDR2 SYGVNS. Comments on this clonotype: The target antigen is unknown.

With molecular barcodes, quantitative 5'-RACE was used to make the TCR beta libraries. TCRdb reanalysed the 5' RACE reads using MiXCR and keeps one entry per CDR3 protein. This table holds some 130,000 distinct CDR3 sequences, about a tenth found once. The receptor was derived from a male donor with ankylosing spondylitis or in good health (not recorded which). The source material was blood, either unsorted or a sorted T cell fraction (not recorded which). The V and J genes are TRBV25-1 and TRBJ1-1; D is ambiguous. This CDR3 is CASRYGLNTEAFF. The CDR3 nucleotides read TGTGCCAGCAGATATGGACTGAACACTGAAGCTTTCTTT.